This T cell receptor (beta chain) originates from a study of cytomegalovirus exposure and HLA in healthy donors. Study in general: The same platform was used for the 100 to 150 validation repertoires and the roughly 680 first-cohort repertoires, a later analysis reported.

The length of the CDR3 is 14 residues. Germline values: CDR1 SGHNT, CDR2 YENEEA. The ends lost 3 bases at V and 10 bases at J; junction bases unmatched: 6. Turning to this clone: Its antigen is undetermined.

Study-level points and caveats: As confirmed in vitro, three CMV-associated chains were specific for CMV antigens. The dataset shows that most TCR sequences were rare, while some public TCRs occurred in many donors.

Profiled with immunoSEQ multiplex PCR; TCRdb holds only in-frame clones, not every one. Among tens of thousands of clones listed, 85% to 95% were seen once. The rearrangement joins TRBV11-3 to TRBJ2-6, with TRBD2 matching over 7 bases. Sample: PBMCs. This clonotype was sampled from a man in his late teens or twenties in good health and CMV-seropositive. The CDR3 DNA follows: TGTGCCAGCAGCTTTGGGGGGGGACTAAACGTCCTGACTTTC. Translating it yields CASSFGGGLNVLTF.